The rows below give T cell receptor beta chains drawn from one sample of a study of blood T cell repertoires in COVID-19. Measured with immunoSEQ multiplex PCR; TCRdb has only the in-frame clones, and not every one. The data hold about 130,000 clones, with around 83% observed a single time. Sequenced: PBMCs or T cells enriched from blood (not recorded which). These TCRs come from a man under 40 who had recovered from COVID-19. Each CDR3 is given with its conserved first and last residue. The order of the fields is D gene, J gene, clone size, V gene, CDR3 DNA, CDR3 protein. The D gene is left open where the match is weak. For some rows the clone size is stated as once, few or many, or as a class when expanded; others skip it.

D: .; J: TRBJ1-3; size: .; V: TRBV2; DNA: TGTGCCAGCAGTGAGCTAACCTACTCTGGAAACACCATATATTTT; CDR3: CASSELTYSGNTIYF
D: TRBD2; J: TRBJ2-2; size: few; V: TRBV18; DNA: TGTGCCAGCTCACCACCGACTAGCGTGGGAACCGGGGAGCTGTTTTTT; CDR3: CASSPPTSVGTGELFF
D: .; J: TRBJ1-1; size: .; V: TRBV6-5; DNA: TGTGCCAGCAGGGAGGGACGGCAGAACTCTGAAGCTTTCTTT; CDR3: CASREGRQNSEAFF
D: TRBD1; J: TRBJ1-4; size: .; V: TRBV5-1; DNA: TGCGCCAGCAGCCACCAGGGGGGAGGTGAAAAACTGTTTTTT; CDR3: CASSHQGGGEKLFF
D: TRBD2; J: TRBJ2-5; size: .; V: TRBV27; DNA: TGTGCCAGCAAGGGGACTAGCGGGACCCAAGAGACCCAGTACTTC; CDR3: CASKGTSGTQETQYF
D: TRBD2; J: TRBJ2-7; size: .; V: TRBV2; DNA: TGTGCCAGCAGTGACATAGCACAGGGACTAGCGGGAGGAAACGAGCAGTACTTC; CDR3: CASSDIAQGLAGGNEQYF
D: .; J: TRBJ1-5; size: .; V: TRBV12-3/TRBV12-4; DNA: TGTGCCAGTGGCCGGGGGAAGGATCAGCCCCAGCATTTT; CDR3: CASGRGKDQPQHF
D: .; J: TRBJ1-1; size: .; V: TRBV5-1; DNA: TGCGCCAGCAGCTTAGGGGGGGCTGTGAACACTGAAGCTTTCTTT; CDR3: CASSLGGAVNTEAFF
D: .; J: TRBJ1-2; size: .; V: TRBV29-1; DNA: TGCAGCGTTGAAAGATGGCAGGCCCTCCACTATGGCTACACCTTC; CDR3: CSVERWQALHYGYTF
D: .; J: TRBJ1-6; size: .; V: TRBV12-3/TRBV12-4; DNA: TGTGCCAGCAGGGGGGCCTGGGGTTCACCCCTCCACTTT; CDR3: CASRGAWGSPLHF
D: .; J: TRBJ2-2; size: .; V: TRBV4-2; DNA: TGTGCCAGCAGCCAGGCCCCCACCGGGGAGCTGTTTTTT; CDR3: CASSQAPTGELFF
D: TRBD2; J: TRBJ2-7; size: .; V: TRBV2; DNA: TGTGCCAGCAGCCCGGGACTAGAGGCGGGCGAGCAGTACTTC; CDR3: CASSPGLEAGEQYF
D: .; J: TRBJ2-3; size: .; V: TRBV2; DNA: TGTGCCAGCAGTGAAGCGCTAACCACAGATACGCAGTATTTT; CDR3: CASSEALTTDTQYF
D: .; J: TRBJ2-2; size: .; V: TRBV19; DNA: TGTGCCAGTATAGGTACTACGAACACCGGGGAGCTGTTTTTT; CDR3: CASIGTTNTGELFF
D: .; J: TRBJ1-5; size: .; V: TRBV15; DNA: TGTGCCACCAGCAGAGCTAGGATGTCGATGGGTCAGCCCCAGCATTTT; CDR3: CATSRARMSMGQPQHF
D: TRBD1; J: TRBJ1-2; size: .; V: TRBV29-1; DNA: TGCAGCGTTGAAAGGAGTCCCCTACAGGGGGACTACTCTAACTATGGCTACACCTTC; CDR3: CSVERSPLQGDYSNYGYTF
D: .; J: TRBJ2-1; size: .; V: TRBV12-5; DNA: TGTGCTAGTGGTCCTGGACAGTCTGCTAATGAGCAGTTCTTC; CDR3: CASGPGQSANEQFF
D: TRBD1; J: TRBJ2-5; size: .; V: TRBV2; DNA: TGTGCCAGCACGAGGACAGGGGAAGCGACCCAGTACTTC; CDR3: CASTRTGEATQYF
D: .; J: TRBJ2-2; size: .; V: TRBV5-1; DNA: TGCGCCAGCAGCTGGACAGCGAACACCGGGGAGCTGTTTTTT; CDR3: CASSWTANTGELFF
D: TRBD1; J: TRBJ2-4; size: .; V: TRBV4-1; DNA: TGCGCCAGCAGCCAAATGGGCAGGGGGCTCGGCAAAAACATTCAGTACTTC; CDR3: CASSQMGRGLGKNIQYF
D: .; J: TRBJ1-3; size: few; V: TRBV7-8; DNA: TGTGCCAGCAGCTTGACAGGTGCCCATTGGTATTTT; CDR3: CASSLTGAHWYF
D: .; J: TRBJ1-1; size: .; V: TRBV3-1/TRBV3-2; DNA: TGTGCCAGCAGCCAAGGGCGGCACGATGAAGCTTTCTTT; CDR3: CASSQGRHDEAFF
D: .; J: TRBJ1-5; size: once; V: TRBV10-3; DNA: TGTGCCATCAGTGACCATAGCAATCAGCCCCAGCATTTT; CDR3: CAISDHSNQPQHF
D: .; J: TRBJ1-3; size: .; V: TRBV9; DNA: TGTGCCAGCAGCGTTGCGGGCTCTGGAAACACCATATATTTT; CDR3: CASSVAGSGNTIYF
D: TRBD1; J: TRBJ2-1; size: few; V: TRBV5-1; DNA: TGCGCCAGCAGCCCGACAGGGCGGTATGAGCAGTTCTTC; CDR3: CASSPTGRYEQFF
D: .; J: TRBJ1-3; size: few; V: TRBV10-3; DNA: TGTGCCATCAGTGAGTCGGTCTATCGGGGAAACACCATATATTTT; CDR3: CAISESVYRGNTIYF
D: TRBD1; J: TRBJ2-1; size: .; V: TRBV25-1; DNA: TGTGCCAGCAGTGGAGCAGGGGGCGAGGACTACAATGAGCAGTTCTTC; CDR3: CASSGAGGEDYNEQFF
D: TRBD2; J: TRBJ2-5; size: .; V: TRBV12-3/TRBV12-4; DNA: TGTGCCAGCAGTTTTGGGGGGGAGGAGACCCAGTACTTC; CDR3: CASSFGGEETQYF
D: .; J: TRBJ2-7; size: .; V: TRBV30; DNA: TGTGCCTGGAGAAGACAGTCGGACTACGAGCAGTACTTC; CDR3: CAWRRQSDYEQYF
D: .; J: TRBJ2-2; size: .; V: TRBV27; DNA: TGTGCCAGCAGTTCCTGGACGGGGGTGGCCGGGGAGCTGTTTTTT; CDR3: CASSSWTGVAGELFF
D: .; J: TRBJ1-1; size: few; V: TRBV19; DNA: TGTGCCAGTAAACACACCCAGAACACTGAAGCTTTCTTT; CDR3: CASKHTQNTEAFF
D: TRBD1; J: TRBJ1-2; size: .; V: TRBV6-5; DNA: TGTGCCAGCAGTTATGCGGCACAGGGGACCTATGGCTACACCTTC; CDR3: CASSYAAQGTYGYTF
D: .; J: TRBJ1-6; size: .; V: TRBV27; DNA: TGTGCCAGCATGCCGTGGCAGGGCACCTCACCCCTCCACTTT; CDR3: CASMPWQGTSPLHF
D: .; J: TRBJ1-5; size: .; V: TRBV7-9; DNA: TGTGCCAGCAGCTTAGATCGTGGCGGAGGGGATAGCAATCAGCCCCAGCATTTT; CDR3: CASSLDRGGGDSNQPQHF
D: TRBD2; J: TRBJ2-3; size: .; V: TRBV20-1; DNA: TGCAGTGCTAGTTACCGGGGGGGCGGAGATACGCAGTATTTT; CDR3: CSASYRGGGDTQYF
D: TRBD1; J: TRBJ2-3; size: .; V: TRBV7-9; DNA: TGTGCCAGCAGCTTGGACAGGGCCACAGATACGCAGTATTTT; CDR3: CASSLDRATDTQYF
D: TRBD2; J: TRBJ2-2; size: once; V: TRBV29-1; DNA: TGCAGCGTTGTAACCGGGACTAGCGGGTATCCTCCTGGGGAGCTGTTTTTT; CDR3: CSVVTGTSGYPPGELFF
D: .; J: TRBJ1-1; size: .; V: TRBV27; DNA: TGTGCCAGCAGCCCGCATGCAGGGAACACTGAAGCTTTCTTT; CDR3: CASSPHAGNTEAFF
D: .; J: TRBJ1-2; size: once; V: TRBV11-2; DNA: TGTGCCAGCAGCTTGACTTTATACGAGTTGAGCGGCTACACCTTC; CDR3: CASSLTLYELSGYTF
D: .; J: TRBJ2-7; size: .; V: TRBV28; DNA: TGTGCCAGCAGCAAGACTAGTTTCGACGAGCAGTACTTC; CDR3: CASSKTSFDEQYF
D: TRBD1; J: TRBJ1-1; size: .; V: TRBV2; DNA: TGTGCCAGCACCACGACAGGGGGTGGCACTGAAGCTTTCTTT; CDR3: CASTTTGGGTEAFF
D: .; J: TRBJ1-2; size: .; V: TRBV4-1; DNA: TGCGCCAGCAGCCAACTAGGGGGCTATGGCTACACCTTC; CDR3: CASSQLGGYGYTF
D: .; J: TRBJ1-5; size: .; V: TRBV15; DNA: TGTGCCACCAGCAGGAAAGCACAGGCACAGCCCCAGCATTTT; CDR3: CATSRKAQAQPQHF
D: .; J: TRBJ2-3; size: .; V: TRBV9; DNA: TGTGCCAGCAGCGTAGGGGGGACATACACAGATACGCAGTATTTT; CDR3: CASSVGGTYTDTQYF
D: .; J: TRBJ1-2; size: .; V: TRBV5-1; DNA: TGCGCCAGCAGCCCAACAGAAAACTATGGCTACACCTTC; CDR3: CASSPTENYGYTF
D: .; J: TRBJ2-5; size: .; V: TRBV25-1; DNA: TGTGCCAGCAGTGAACGGGGTCTAGCGACTGAAGAGACCCAGTACTTC; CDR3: CASSERGLATEETQYF
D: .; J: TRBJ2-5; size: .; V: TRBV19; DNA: TGTGCCAGTAGTCCGGGCCTTAGGGGCACTCAAGAGACCCAGTACTTC; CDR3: CASSPGLRGTQETQYF
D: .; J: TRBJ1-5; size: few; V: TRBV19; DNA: TGTGCCAGTAGTATTTTGGGCAGTAATCAGCCCCAGCATTTT; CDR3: CASSILGSNQPQHF
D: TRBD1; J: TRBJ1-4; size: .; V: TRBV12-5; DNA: TGTGCTAGTCGCTCCCCCGGGACAGGGAATGAAAAACTGTTTTTT; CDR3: CASRSPGTGNEKLFF
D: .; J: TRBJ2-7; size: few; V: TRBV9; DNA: TGTGCCAGCAGCCCCGACCCAGCGGCGGCCTACGAGCAGTACTTC; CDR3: CASSPDPAAAYEQYF
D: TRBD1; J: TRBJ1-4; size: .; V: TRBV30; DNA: TGTGCCTGGAGTGTCACAGGGGCTCCCGGTGAAAAACTGTTTTTT; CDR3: CAWSVTGAPGEKLFF
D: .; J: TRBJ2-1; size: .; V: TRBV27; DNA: TGTGCCAGCAGTTTAGCCCCCGGAGGCAATGATGAGCAGTTCTTC; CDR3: CASSLAPGGNDEQFF
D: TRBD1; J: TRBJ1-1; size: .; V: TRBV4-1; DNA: TGCGCCAGCAGCCAAGATCGGGACAGGGGTACTGAAGCTTTCTTT; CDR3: CASSQDRDRGTEAFF
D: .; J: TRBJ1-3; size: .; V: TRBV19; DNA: TGTGCCAGTAGGGAACAGATCTCTGGAAACACCATATATTTT; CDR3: CASREQISGNTIYF
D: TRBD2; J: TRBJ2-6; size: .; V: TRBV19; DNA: TGTGCCAGTAAGGAGTCTAGCGGGAGCCCTGGGGCCAACGTCCTGACTTTC; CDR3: CASKESSGSPGANVLTF
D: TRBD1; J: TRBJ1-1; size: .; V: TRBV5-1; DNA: TGCGCCAGCAGCCCACAGGGGACGAACACTGAAGCTTTCTTT; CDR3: CASSPQGTNTEAFF
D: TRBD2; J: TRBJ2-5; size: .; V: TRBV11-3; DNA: TGTGCCAGCAGCCCGGGACTAGCGGGAGGAGAGACCCAGTACTTC; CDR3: CASSPGLAGGETQYF
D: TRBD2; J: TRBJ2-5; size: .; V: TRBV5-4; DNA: TGTGCCAGCAGCAGGACTAGCGGGGTGGGAGAAGAGACCCAGTACTTC; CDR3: CASSRTSGVGEETQYF
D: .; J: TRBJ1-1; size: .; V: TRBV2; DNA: TGTGCCAGCAGTGTTCATTCGAACACTGAAGCTTTCTTT; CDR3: CASSVHSNTEAFF